Below are 23 T cell receptor beta chains sequenced from a single sample in a study of blood T cell repertoires in COVID-19. The table came from immunoSEQ multiplex PCR; TCRdb's copy has only in-frame clones and leaves some out. Of under 250,000 clones listed, more than 75% were seen once; the top ten hold more than 1.5%. Sequenced sample: PBMCs or T cells enriched from blood (not recorded which). These receptor sequences come from a man in his forties or fifties who had recovered from COVID-19.

This chain uses TRBV6-6 with TRBJ2-3; TRBD2 matches at 7 bases. Per the germline V gene, CDR1 is MNHNY and CDR2 is SVGAGI (reference sequence). The CDR3 is 17 amino acids. The junction had 16 bases not matched to a gene; V was cut back by 5 bases and J by 5 bases. CDR3 DNA: TGTGCCAGCAGTCCCCGGCCCCTTCTAGCGGCGGGAGATACGCAGTATTTT. It specifies CASSPRPLLAAGDTQYF.

Details on this clone: Other DNA sequences in this sample translate to the same CDR3. The genes are TRBV29-1 and TRBJ2-3, with 8 bases identical to TRBD2. The V gene's germline CDR1 is SQVTM and CDR2 ANQGSEA. V shed 4 bases, J shed 0 bases, and the junction held 3 bases outside the gene matches. The CDR3 contains 14 residues. The CDR3 nucleotides read TGCAGCGTTGTTAGCGGGACTAGCACAGATACGCAGTATTTT. Translated: CSVVSGTSTDTQYF.

The chain couples TRBV6-5 to TRBJ1-3; D is unresolved. In germline, CDR1 is MNHEY, CDR2 SVGAGI. The CDR3 is 16 residues long. Trimming left V 2 bases short and J 0 bases short, with 11 bases between. For the CDR3, the DNA is TGTGCCAGCAGTTACGGGCCTGGTGACTCTGGAAACACCATATATTTT. This sequence encodes CASSYGPGDSGNTIYF.

The chain links TRBV5-1 to TRBJ2-3; D perhaps matches TRBD1 (5 bases). The CDR3 spans 11 residues. Trimming removed 5 bases from V and 4 bases from J, with 5 bases in between. Germline V gene data show CDR1 as SGHRS and CDR2 as YFSETQ. CDR3 nucleotides: TGCGCCAGCAGAGGGGCAGATACGCAGTATTTT. Its protein product is CASRGADTQYF.

This rearrangement joins TRBV5-6 to TRBJ2-2, with D possibly matching TRBD2 (7 bases). The CDR3 covers 16 residues. Germline CDR1 SGHDT, CDR2 YYEEEE. V was clipped by 6 bases and J by 3 bases, with 18 bases between them. The CDR3 nucleotides are TGTGCCAGCACCCGATCGGGGGGCGCGTACACCGGGGAGCTGTTTTTT. Protein sequence: CASTRSGGAYTGELFF.

The table lists this clone with a count of one. The chain recombines TRBV21-1 with TRBJ2-7; TRBD1, as called in the table, went unchecked against the DNA. TRBV21-1 is annotated as a pseudogene. The CDR3 covers 15 residues. The CDR3 protein is CASSKSSDTVYEQYF. The DNA for the CDR3 is TGTGCCAGCAGCAAAAGTTCGGACACAGTCTACGAGCAGTACTTC.

This clone turned up a few times. V is TRBV5-1 and J is TRBJ2-1; D is unresolved. Germline values: CDR1 SGHRS, CDR2 YFSETQ. The V and J ends lost 0 bases and 1 base respectively, with 8 bases between them. The CDR3 length is 15 residues. This CDR3 is CASSLDRASYNEQFF. CDR3 DNA sequence: TGCGCCAGCAGCTTGGACCGCGCTTCCTACAATGAGCAGTTCTTC.

This clone was counted a few times. The chain joins TRBV20-1 to TRBJ1-4; no clear D. The V end lost 1 base, the J end lost 7 bases, and 4 bases lay between the germline ends. Germline V gene sequence: CDR1 DFQATT, CDR2 SNEGSKA (reference sequence). This CDR3 contains 11 residues. The CDR3 DNA follows: TGCAGTGCTAGAGTGGCTGAAAAACTGTTTTTT. Its translation is CSARVAEKLFF.

The chain combines TRBV19 with TRBJ2-3; a possible D gene is TRBD2 (5 bases). There are 14 residues in the CDR3. The V end was cut by 1 base, the J end by 1 base, with 6 bases between. Germline V gene lookup returns CDR1 LNHDA and CDR2 SQIVND (reference sequence). The DNA for the CDR3 is TGTGCCAGTAGTATAGCGGAGGGCACAGATACGCAGTATTTT. Translated: CASSIAEGTDTQYF.

The V and J genes are TRBV11-2 and TRBJ1-2; D is unresolved. The CDR3 covers 14 residues. The ends were cut back, 4 bases at V and 4 bases at J, with 13 bases in the middle. The germline V gene encodes CDR1 SGHAT and CDR2 FQNNGV. The CDR3 region has the DNA TGTGCCAGCAGCTCCATCACACAGAGCTATGGCTACACCTTC. Protein sequence: CASSSITQSYGYTF.

This sequence joins TRBV7-9 and TRBJ2-4; TRBD2 agrees at 8 bases. Trimming removed 5 bases from V and 3 bases from J; junction bases left unmatched: 15. The germline CDR1 and CDR2 sequences are SEHNR and FQNEAQ (reference sequence). The CDR3 spans 18 residues. In DNA, the CDR3 is TGTGCCAGCAGCCCACCTCTGCGCGCGGGGGGCTTCAAAAACATTCAGTACTTC. Amino acids: CASSPPLRAGGFKNIQYF.

The chain couples TRBV3-1 (or the pseudogene TRBV3-2) to TRBJ1-2, with D hard to call. The germline gives CDR1 LGHDT, CDR2 YNNKEL (reference sequence). Trimming took 4 bases from V and 5 from J, leaving 11 bases between them. There are 13 residues in the CDR3. The CDR3 sequence is CASSPAGRYGYTF. CDR3 bases: TGTGCCAGCAGCCCCGCCGGGAGGTATGGCTACACCTTC.

Only a few counts were recorded for this clone. V gene TRBV28 combines with J gene TRBJ1-2, with 8 bases lining up with TRBD1. The CDR3 is made up of 16 amino acids. Germline-derived CDR1 and CDR2 are MDHEN and SYDVKM. V lost 5 bases to trimming and J lost 2 bases; unmatched junction nucleotides: 10. The CDR3, as DNA: TGTGCCAGCAGTCCGGATTACAGGGGGGCAAACTATGGCTACACCTTC. Translation: CASSPDYRGANYGYTF.

The chain couples TRBV30 to TRBJ1-5, with D hard to call. This CDR3 has 13 amino acids. V lost 2 bases, J lost 3 bases, and 8 bases lay in between. Germline CDR1 is GTSNPN and CDR2 is SVGIG (reference sequence). The CDR3 region has the DNA TGTGCCTGGAGTAAAAGCGACAATCAGCCCCAGCATTTT. This encodes CAWSKSDNQPQHF.

This rearrangement joins TRBV7-9 to TRBJ1-1; a weak D match, TRBD1 (6 bases). The CDR3 spans 13 residues. Germline V gene sequence: CDR1 SEHNR, CDR2 FQNEAQ (reference sequence). V gave up 1 base and J gave up 5 bases, with 8 bases separating them. For the CDR3, the DNA is TGTGCCAGCAGCTTAGAGGGGGGGACTGAAGCTTTCTTT. Its translation: CASSLEGGTEAFF.

This clone was observed a single time. The chain joins TRBV24-1 to TRBJ1-2; 7 bases line up with TRBD1. The CDR3 consists of 14 residues. The ends lost 4 bases at V and 8 bases at J; junction bases unmatched: 9. The germline V gene encodes CDR1 KGHDR and CDR2 SFDVKD. CDR3 nucleotides: TGTGCCACCAGTGACCCGGGACAGAGGGACGGCTACACCTTC. The encoded protein is CATSDPGQRDGYTF.

The chain has TRBV7-2 and TRBJ2-1, with 11 positions matching TRBD2. V was pared by 3 bases and J by 12 bases, with 10 bases of the junction left unmatched. This CDR3 region has 15 residues. Germline V gene data show CDR1 as SGHTA and CDR2 as FQGNSA. The CDR3 bases are TGTGCCAGCAGCTTCAAAGGGACTAGCGGTGGGGGGCAGTTCTTC. Protein product: CASSFKGTSGGGQFF.

V and J are TRBV30 and TRBJ2-5, with TRBD2 matching 7 bases. V shed 3 bases, J shed 5 bases, and the junction held 9 bases outside the gene matches. The CDR3 has 14 residues. Germline-derived CDR1 and CDR2 are GTSNPN and SVGIG (reference sequence). CDR3 amino acids: CAWRSTSVMETQYF. The CDR3 DNA reads TGTGCCTGGAGATCCACTAGCGTCATGGAGACCCAGTACTTC. The full variable domain, in which reference TRBV30 and TRBJ2-5 provide the parts outside the CDR3, is SQTIHQWPATLVQPVGSPLSLECTVEGTSNPNLYWYRQAAGRGLQLLFYSVGIGQISSEVPQNLSASRPQDRQFILSSKKLLLSDSGFYLCAWRSTSVMETQYFGPGTRLLVL.

The gene calls are TRBV7-8 and TRBJ1-2, with TRBD1 as a possible D gene (5 bases). The V end lost 3 bases, the J end lost 5 bases, and 10 bases lay between the germline ends. This CDR3 is 13 amino acids long. CDR1 is SGHVS and CDR2 is FQNEAQ in the germline V gene. CDR3 sequence reads: CASSFDGGYGYTF. The CDR3 DNA reads as TGTGCCAGCAGCTTTGACGGGGGATATGGCTACACCTTC. Filled out from reference TRBV7-8 and TRBJ1-2, the complete variable domain reads GAGVSQSPRYKVAKRGQDVALRCDPISGHVSLFWYQQALGQGPEFLTYFQNEAQLDKSGLPSDRFFAERPEGSVSTLKIQRTQQEDSAVYLCASSFDGGYGYTFGSGTRLTVV.

V gene TRBV7-2 combines with J gene TRBJ1-4; 7 nucleotides match TRBD1. V was clipped by 6 bases and J by 8 bases; unmatched bases: 9. CDR3 length: 14 residues. Germline V gene sequence: CDR1 SGHTA, CDR2 FQGNSA. CDR3 DNA sequence: TGTGCCAGCAGTTCTGAGACAGGGAGGGAAAAACTGTTTTTT. Translated, it gives CASSSETGREKLFF.

In its sample, this clone was seen a few times. The V gene is TRBV9, the J gene TRBJ2-1; possibly TRBD2 for D (6 bases). Germline lookup yields CDR1 SGDLS and CDR2 YYNGEE. This CDR3 spans 14 amino acids. V was clipped by 4 bases and J by 8 bases, with 16 bases between them. This CDR3 reads CASSIRDSQHEQFF. The CDR3, as DNA: TGTGCCAGCAGCATCCGGGACTCCCAACATGAGCAGTTCTTC.

The chain carries TRBV7-2 and TRBJ2-7; no reliable D call. CDR1 is SGHTA and CDR2 is FQGNSA in the germline V gene. Trimming shortened V by 5 bases and J by 3 bases, and 11 bases separated the two germline ends. CDR3 length equals 13 residues. CDR3 amino acids: CASSLSSFYEQYF. CDR3 bases: TGTGCCAGCAGCCTATCCTCCTTCTACGAGCAGTACTTC. Variable domain in full (rest from reference TRBV7-2 and TRBJ2-7): GAGVSQSPSNKVTEKGKDVELRCDPISGHTALYWYRQSLGQGLEFLIYFQGNSAPDKSGLPSDRFSAERTGGSVSTLTIQRTQQEDSAVYLCASSLSSFYEQYFGPGTRLTVT.

This clone appeared a single time. This chain connects TRBV5-6 to TRBJ1-2; a weak D match, TRBD1 (5 bases). The V end was cut by 0 bases, the J end by 4 bases, with 16 bases between. CDR3 length: 16 amino acids. Per germline, CDR1 SGHDT and CDR2 YYEEEE. CDR3 DNA: TGTGCCAGCAGCTTGGCCACCGGGCAGGGATTCTATGGCTACACCTTC. Its protein is CASSLATGQGFYGYTF.